The clone carrying this T cell receptor (beta chain) occurred a few times. The assay was immunoSEQ multiplex PCR, and TCRdb's table has in-frame clones only and misses some. Among roughly 150,000 clones listed, approximately 84% were seen once. During active infection, Seattle patients enrolled and were then monitored through disease. This specimen comes from a study of blood T cell repertoires in COVID-19. The V segment lost 3 bases and the J segment 5 bases; nucleotides outside the gene matches: 11. CDR1 is MNHEY and CDR2 is SMNVEV in the germline V gene (reference sequence). CDR3 length: 16 amino acids.

This receptor was taken from an elderly woman with COVID-19, enrolled during active disease. Sequenced material: peripheral blood. The chain employs TRBV27 and TRBJ2-7, with TRBD1 matching 9 bases. CDR3 sequence (DNA): TGTGCCAGCAGTTTCGGGGGGACAGGGAGAGGCGACGAGCAGTACTTC. It specifies CASSFGGTGRGDEQYF.